Below, 14 T cell receptor beta chains from the same sample are listed, as sequenced in a study of blood T cell repertoires in COVID-19. Only in-frame clones appear in the TCRdb table, and some are missing; sequencing was by immunoSEQ multiplex PCR. The table shows around 37,000 clones, with around four fifths occurring only once. Sample: peripheral blood. The receptors shown here come from a man between 45 and 60 years old with active COVID-19.

CDR3 protein: CASSVDSGGAGDTQYF. In nucleotides, the CDR3 is TGTGCCAGCAGCGTAGATAGCGGGGGGGCGGGAGATACGCAGTATTTT. The chain links TRBV9 to TRBJ2-3; TRBD2 matches 11 bases. The V segment lost 0 bases and the J segment 5 bases; nucleotides outside the gene matches: 5. There are 16 residues in the CDR3. Germline values: CDR1 SGDLS, CDR2 YYNGEE.

V is TRBV20-1 and J is TRBJ2-1; 7 bases agree with TRBD2. The trim removed 3 bases at V and 7 bases at J, leaving 12 bases unmatched. There are 15 residues in the CDR3. The germline gives CDR1 DFQATT, CDR2 SNEGSKA (reference sequence). The CDR3 nucleotides read TGCAGTGCTAGTTGGTCGGGGGGAGTAAAAAATGAGCAGTTCTTC. Amino acids: CSASWSGGVKNEQFF.

The gene calls are TRBV28 and TRBJ2-1; 7 nucleotides agree with TRBD2. This CDR3 contains 15 residues. V lost 6 bases and J lost 0; bases outside the gene matches: 5. Germline assignment: CDR1 MDHEN and CDR2 SYDVKM. The CDR3 loop is CASRKAGPSYNEQFF. CDR3 nucleotide sequence: TGTGCCAGCAGAAAAGCGGGGCCCTCCTACAATGAGCAGTTCTTC.

The chain recombines TRBV6-2 or TRBV6-3 with TRBJ2-5; D is possibly TRBD2 (5 bases). V dropped 0 bases and J dropped 9 bases, with 14 bases sitting between them. CDR1 and CDR2 (germline): MNHEY, SVGEGT. CDR3 size: 14 residues. In nucleotides, the CDR3 is TGTGCCAGCAGTTACTCGGGGATAAGGGAGTCCCAGTACTTC. Encoded protein: CASSYSGIRESQYF.

CDR3 in DNA: TGTGCCAGCAGCATATCCGGGGGGGGCGTTTGGGATACGCAGTATTTT. Translation gives CASSISGGGVWDTQYF. The V gene is TRBV7-2, the J gene TRBJ2-3; 8 nucleotides agree with TRBD2. CDR1 is SGHTA and CDR2 is FQGNSA in the germline V gene. The V and J ends lost 5 bases and 6 bases, in that order; junction bases with no gene match: 13. The CDR3 length is 16 residues.

This clone was found once. This chain connects TRBV24-1 to TRBJ1-5; tentative D call: TRBD1 (6 bases). Germline loops: CDR1 KGHDR, CDR2 SFDVKD. V shed 5 bases and J shed 7 bases, with 11 bases lying between them. This CDR3 spans 13 amino acids. The CDR3 nucleotides read TGTGCCACCAGTGCAGGGCAGGGGCAGCCCCAGCATTTT. As protein: CATSAGQGQPQHF.

This clone was seen more than once but under ten times. The chain links TRBV6-2 or TRBV6-3 to TRBJ1-2, with 7 positions matching TRBD1. Trimming removed 6 bases from V and 4 bases from J; junction bases left unmatched: 5. Germline assignment: CDR1 MNHEY and CDR2 SVGEGT. This CDR3 is built from 13 residues. CDR3 protein: CASSPGQIYGYTF. The CDR3, as DNA: TGTGCCAGCAGCCCGGGACAGATCTATGGCTACACCTTC.

The chain is built from TRBV15 and TRBJ2-1; 10 bases line up with TRBD1. CDR1 is LNHNV and CDR2 is YYDKDF in the germline V gene (reference sequence). Losses at the gene ends were 7 bases for V and 4 bases for J; bases not matched to a gene: 7. The CDR3 runs 15 residues. This CDR3 reads CATMGQGTRYNEQFF. Here the CDR3 DNA reads TGTGCCACCATGGGACAGGGGACTAGATACAATGAGCAGTTCTTC.

This chain connects TRBV4-1 to TRBJ2-4, with TRBD2 identical over 7 bases. After removal of 0 bases from V and 4 bases from J, the junction contained 21 bases not matched to a gene. CDR1 is MGHRA and CDR2 is YSYEKL in the germline V gene. The CDR3 is 21 residues long. CDR3: CASSQEQTQKGLKISKNIQYF. For the CDR3, the DNA is TGCGCCAGCAGCCAAGAGCAAACCCAAAAGGGACTAAAGATCTCAAAAAACATTCAGTACTTC.

The chain combines TRBV3-1 (or the pseudogene TRBV3-2) with TRBJ2-3; 8 nucleotides line up with TRBD1. Germline V CDR1 and CDR2: LGHDT, YNNKEL (reference sequence). Germline trimming cut 0 bases from V and 1 base from J; bases unmatched to any gene: 6. There are 17 residues in the CDR3. CDR3 coding DNA: TGTGCCAGCAGCCAAGATCGACAGGGGCGGCGCACAGATACGCAGTATTTT. Translated: CASSQDRQGRRTDTQYF.

The V call is TRBV10-1, the J call TRBJ2-5, with 8 bases aligning to TRBD2. Germline lookup yields CDR1 WNHNN and CDR2 SYGVQD (reference sequence). The length of the CDR3 is 15 residues. Trimming cost V 6 bases and J 3 bases; bases outside gene matches: 9. The CDR3 region is CASSGAGTREETQYF. CDR3 nucleotide sequence: TGCGCCAGCAGCGGGGCAGGGACTAGAGAAGAGACCCAGTACTTC.

V is TRBV27 and J is TRBJ2-7; D is perhaps TRBD1 (6 bases). There are 11 residues in the CDR3. Germline loops: CDR1 MNHEY, CDR2 SMNVEV (reference sequence). The V gene lost 8 bases and the J gene lost 12 bases, with 17 bases spanning the gap. Here the CDR3 DNA reads TGTGCCAGCCGGACAGACAGTCCAATGTACTTC. Translating gives CASRTDSPMYF.

V and J are TRBV5-5 and TRBJ2-7; D is unresolved. V was pared by 4 bases and J by 5 bases, with 13 bases between. Germline V gene sequence: CDR1 SGHKS, CDR2 YYEKEE (reference sequence). The CDR3 totals 13 residues. For the CDR3, the DNA is TGTGCCAGCAGCCATGACACCCGCGACGAGCAGTACTTC. Translating gives CASSHDTRDEQYF.

The chain is built from TRBV28 and TRBJ1-6; D remains ambiguous. Germline CDR1 and CDR2: MDHEN and SYDVKM. V was pared by 7 bases and J by 0 bases, with 7 bases between. The CDR3 contains 14 residues. The DNA of the CDR3 is TGTGCCAGCAACCCCGGCTCCTATAATTCACCCCTCCACTTT. Its translation: CASNPGSYNSPLHF.